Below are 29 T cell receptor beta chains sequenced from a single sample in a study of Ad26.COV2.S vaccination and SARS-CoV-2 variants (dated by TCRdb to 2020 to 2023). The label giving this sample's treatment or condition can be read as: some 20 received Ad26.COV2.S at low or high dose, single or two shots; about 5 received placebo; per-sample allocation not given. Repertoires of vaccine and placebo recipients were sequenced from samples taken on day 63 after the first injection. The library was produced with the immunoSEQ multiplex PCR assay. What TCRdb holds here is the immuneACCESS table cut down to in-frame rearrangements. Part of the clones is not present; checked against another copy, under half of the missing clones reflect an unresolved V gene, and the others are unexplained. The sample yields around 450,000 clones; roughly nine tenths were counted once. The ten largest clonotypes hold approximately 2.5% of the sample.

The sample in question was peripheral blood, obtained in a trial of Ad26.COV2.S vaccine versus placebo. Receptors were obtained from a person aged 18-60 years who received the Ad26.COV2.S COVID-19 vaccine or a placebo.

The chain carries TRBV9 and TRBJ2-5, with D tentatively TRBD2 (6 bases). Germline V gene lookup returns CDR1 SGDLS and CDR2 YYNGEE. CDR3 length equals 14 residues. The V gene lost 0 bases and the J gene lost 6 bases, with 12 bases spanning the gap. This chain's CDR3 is CASSVGGEAKTQYF. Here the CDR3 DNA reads TGTGCCAGCAGCGTAGGGGGGGAAGCAAAGACCCAGTACTTC.

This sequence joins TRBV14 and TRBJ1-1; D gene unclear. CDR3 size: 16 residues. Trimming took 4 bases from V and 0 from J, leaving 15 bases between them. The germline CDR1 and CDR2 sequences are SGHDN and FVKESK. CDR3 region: CASSPRVLNMNTEAFF. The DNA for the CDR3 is TGTGCCAGCAGCCCCCGTGTCCTAAACATGAACACTGAAGCTTTCTTT.

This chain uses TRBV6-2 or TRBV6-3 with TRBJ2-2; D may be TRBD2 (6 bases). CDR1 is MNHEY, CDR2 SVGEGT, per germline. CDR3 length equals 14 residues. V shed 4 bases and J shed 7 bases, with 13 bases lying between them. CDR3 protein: CASSLLAGSGELFF. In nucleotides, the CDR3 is TGTGCCAGCAGTTTACTAGCAGGGAGCGGGGAGCTGTTTTTT.

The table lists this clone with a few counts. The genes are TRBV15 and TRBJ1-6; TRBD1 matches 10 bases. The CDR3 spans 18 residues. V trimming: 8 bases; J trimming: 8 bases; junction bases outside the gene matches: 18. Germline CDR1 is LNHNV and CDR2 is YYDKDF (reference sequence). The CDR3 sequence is CATVHGTSGTGVYSPLHF. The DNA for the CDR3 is TGTGCCACCGTACACGGCACCTCCGGGACAGGGGTTTATTCACCCCTCCACTTT.

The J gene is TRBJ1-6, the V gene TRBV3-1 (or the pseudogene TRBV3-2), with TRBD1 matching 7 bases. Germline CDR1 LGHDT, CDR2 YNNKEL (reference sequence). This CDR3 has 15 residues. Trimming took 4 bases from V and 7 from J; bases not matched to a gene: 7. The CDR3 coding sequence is TGTGCCAGCAGCCCTATGGGACAGTTAAATTCACCCCTCCACTTT. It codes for CASSPMGQLNSPLHF.

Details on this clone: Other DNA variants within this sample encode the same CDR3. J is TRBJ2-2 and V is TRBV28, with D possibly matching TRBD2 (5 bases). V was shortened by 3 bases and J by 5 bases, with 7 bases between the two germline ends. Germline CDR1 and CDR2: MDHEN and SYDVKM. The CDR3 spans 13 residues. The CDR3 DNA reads TGTGCCAGCAGTTTGAGAGGGACCGGGGAGCTGTTTTTT. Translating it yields CASSLRGTGELFF.

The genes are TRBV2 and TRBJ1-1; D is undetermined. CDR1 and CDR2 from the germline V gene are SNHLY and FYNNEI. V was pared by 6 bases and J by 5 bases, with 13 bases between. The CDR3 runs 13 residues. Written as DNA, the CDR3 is TGTGCCAGCAGGGGATCCCCGTCGACTGAAGCTTTCTTT. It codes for CASRGSPSTEAFF.

Written as DNA, the CDR3 is TGCGCCAGCAGCCAAACAATGAACACTGAAGCTTTCTTT. Translated, it gives CASSQTMNTEAFF. The J gene is TRBJ1-1, the V gene TRBV4-3, with D hard to call. V gave up 2 bases and J gave up 0 bases, with 4 bases separating them. The CDR3 sequence is 13 residues long. The germline CDR1 and CDR2 sequences are LGHNA and YSLEER.

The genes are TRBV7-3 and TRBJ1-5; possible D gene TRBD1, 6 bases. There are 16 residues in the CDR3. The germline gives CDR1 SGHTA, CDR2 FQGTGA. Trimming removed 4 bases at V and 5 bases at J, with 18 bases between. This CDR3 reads CASSYHRVVVYQPQHF. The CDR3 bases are TGTGCCAGCAGCTACCACAGGGTTGTTGTGTATCAGCCCCAGCATTTT. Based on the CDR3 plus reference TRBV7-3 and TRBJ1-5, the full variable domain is GAGVSQTPSNKVTEKGKYVELRCDPISGHTALYWYRQSLGQGPEFLIYFQGTGAADDSGLPNDRFFAVRPEGSVSTLKIQRTERGDSAVYLCASSYHRVVVYQPQHFGDGTRLSIL.

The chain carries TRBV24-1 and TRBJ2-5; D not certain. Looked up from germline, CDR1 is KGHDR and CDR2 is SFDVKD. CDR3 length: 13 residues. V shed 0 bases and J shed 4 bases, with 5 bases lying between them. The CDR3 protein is CATSDLLGETQYF. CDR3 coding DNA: TGTGCCACCAGTGATTTGTTAGGAGAGACCCAGTACTTC.

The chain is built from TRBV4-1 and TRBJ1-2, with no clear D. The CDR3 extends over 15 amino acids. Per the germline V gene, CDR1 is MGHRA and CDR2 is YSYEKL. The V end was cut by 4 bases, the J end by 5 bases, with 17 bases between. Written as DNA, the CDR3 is TGCGCCAGCAGCCTCGCAACGACGACCGAGTATGGCTACACCTTC. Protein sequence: CASSLATTTEYGYTF.

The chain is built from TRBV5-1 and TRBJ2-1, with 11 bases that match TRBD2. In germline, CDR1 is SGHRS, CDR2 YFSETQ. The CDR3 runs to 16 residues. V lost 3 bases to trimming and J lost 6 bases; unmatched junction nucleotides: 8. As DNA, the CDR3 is TGCGCCAGCAGCTCTATGGTCACTAGCGGGAGCAATGAGCAGTTCTTC. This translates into CASSSMVTSGSNEQFF.

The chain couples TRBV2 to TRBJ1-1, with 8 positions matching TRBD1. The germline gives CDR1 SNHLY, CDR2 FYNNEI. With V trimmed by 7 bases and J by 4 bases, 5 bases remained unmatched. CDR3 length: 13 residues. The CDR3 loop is CASMTDRATEAFF. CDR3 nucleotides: TGTGCCAGCATGACGGACAGGGCCACTGAAGCTTTCTTT. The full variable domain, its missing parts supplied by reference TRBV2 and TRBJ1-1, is EPEVTQTPSHQVTQMGQEVILRCVPISNHLYFYWYRQILGQKVEFLVSFYNNEISEKSEIFDDQFSVERPDGSNFTLKIRSTKLEDSAMYFCASMTDRATEAFFGQGTRLTVV.

CDR3 region: CASSPNRGGTGELFF. The CDR3 DNA follows: TGTGCCAGCAGCCCAAACAGGGGGGGCACCGGGGAGCTGTTTTTT. V gene TRBV7-2 combines with J gene TRBJ2-2; D possibly corresponds to TRBD1 (8 bases). Trimming shortened V by 5 bases and J by 4 bases, and 14 bases separated the two germline ends. CDR3 size: 15 residues. Looked up from germline, CDR1 is SGHTA and CDR2 is FQGNSA.

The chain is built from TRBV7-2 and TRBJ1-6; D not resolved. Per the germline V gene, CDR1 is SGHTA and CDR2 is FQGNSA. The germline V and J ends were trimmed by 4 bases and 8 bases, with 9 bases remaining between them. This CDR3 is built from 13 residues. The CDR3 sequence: CASSYLGDSPLHF. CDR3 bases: TGTGCCAGCAGCTACCTGGGCGATTCACCCCTCCACTTT.

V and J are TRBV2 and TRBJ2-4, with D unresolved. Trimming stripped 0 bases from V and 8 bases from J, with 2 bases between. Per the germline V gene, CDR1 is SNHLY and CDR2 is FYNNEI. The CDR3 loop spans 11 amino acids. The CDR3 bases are TGTGCCAGCAGTGAAGCGGACATTCAGTACTTC. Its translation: CASSEADIQYF.

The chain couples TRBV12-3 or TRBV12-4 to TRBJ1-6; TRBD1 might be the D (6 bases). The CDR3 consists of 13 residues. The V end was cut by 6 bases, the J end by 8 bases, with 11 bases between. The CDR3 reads CASRPNRDSPLHF. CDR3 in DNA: TGTGCCAGCAGACCGAACAGGGATTCACCCCTCCACTTT.

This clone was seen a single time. The DNA of the CDR3 is TGTGCCAGCAGTGTAGCACGAGGGCAGTACTTC. Its translation is CASSVARGQYF. The rearrangement joins TRBV2 to TRBJ2-7, with D unclear. Looked up from germline, CDR1 is SNHLY and CDR2 is FYNNEI. Trimming shortened V by 4 bases and J by 9 bases, and 10 bases separated the two germline ends. The length of the CDR3 is 11 residues.

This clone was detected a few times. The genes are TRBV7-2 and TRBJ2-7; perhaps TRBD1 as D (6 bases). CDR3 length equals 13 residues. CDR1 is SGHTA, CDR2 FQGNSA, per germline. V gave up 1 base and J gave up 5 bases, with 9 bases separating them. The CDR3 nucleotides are TGTGCCAGCAGCTTAGGCAGGGGCCACGAGCAGTACTTC. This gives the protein CASSLGRGHEQYF.

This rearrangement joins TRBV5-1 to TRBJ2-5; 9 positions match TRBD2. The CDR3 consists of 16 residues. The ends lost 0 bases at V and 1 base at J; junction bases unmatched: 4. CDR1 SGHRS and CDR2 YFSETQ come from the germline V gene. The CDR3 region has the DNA TGCGCCAGCAGCTTGGGCGTGACTAGCGGCCAAGAGACCCAGTACTTC. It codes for CASSLGVTSGQETQYF.

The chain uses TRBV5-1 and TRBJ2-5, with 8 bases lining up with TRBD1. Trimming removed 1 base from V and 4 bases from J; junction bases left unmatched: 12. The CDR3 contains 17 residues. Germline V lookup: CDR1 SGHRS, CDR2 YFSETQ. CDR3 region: CASSLRPSPGGVETQYF. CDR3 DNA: TGCGCCAGCAGCTTGAGGCCCTCGCCAGGGGGCGTAGAGACCCAGTACTTC.

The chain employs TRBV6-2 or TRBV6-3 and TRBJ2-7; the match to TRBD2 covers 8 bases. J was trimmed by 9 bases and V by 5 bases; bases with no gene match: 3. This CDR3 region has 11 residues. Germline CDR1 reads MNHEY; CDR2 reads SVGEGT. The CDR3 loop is CASSRGGRQYV. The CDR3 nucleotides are TGTGCCAGCAGTCGGGGGGGGCGGCAGTACGTC.

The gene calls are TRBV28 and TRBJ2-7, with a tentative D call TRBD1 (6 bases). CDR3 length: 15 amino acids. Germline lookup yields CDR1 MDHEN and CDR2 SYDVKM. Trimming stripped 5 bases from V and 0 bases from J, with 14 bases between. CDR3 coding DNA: TGTGCCAGCAGTGGCCCAGGGGAATTCTCCTACGAGCAGTACTTC. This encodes CASSGPGEFSYEQYF.

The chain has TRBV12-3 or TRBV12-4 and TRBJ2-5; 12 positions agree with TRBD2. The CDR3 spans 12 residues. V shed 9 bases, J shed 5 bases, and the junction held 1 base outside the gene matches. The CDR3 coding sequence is TGTGCCAGTGGACTAGCGGGGGAGACCCAGTACTTC. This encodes CASGLAGETQYF.

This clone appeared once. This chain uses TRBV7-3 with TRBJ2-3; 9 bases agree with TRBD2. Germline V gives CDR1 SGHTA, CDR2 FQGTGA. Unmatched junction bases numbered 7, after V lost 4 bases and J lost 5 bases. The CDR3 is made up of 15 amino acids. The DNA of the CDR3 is TGTGCCAGCAGCTCCTTAGCGGGAGAGGTAGATACGCAGTATTTT. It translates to CASSSLAGEVDTQYF.

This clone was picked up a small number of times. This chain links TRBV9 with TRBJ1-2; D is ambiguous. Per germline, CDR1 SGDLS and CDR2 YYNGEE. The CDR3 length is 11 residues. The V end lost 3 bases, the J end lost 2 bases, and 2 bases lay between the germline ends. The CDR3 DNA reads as TGTGCCAGCAGCGCCAACTATGGCTACACCTTC. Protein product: CASSANYGYTF.

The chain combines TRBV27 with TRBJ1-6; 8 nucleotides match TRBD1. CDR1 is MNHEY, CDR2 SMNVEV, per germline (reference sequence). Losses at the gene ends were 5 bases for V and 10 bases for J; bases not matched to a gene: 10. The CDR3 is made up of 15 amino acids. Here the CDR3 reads CASSLGQGLGSPLHF. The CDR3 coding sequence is TGTGCCAGCAGTCTAGGACAGGGTCTTGGGTCACCCCTCCACTTT.

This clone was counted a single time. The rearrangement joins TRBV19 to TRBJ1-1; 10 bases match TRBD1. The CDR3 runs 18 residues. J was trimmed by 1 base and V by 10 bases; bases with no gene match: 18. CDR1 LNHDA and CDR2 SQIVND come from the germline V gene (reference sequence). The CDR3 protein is CATRDHLGQGDGNTEAFF. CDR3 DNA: TGTGCCACCAGAGATCACCTAGGACAGGGGGATGGGAACACTGAAGCTTTCTTT.

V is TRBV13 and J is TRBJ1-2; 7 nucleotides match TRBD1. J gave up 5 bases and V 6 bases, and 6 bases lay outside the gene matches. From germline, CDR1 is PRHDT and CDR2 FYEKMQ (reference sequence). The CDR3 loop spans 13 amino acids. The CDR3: CASSRQGLYGYTF. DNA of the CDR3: TGTGCCAGCAGTCGACAGGGCTTATATGGCTACACCTTC.